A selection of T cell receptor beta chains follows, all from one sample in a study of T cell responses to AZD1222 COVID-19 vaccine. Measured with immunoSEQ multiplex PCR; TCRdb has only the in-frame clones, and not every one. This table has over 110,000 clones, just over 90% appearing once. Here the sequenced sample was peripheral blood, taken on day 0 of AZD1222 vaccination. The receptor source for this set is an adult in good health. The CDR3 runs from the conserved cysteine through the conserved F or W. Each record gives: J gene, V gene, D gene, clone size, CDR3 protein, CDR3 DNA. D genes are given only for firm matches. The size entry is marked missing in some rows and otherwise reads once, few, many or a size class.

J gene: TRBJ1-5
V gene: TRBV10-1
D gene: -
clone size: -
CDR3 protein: CASSDGGRGNQPQHF
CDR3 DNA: TGCGCCAGCAGTGATGGGGGGCGCGGGAATCAGCCCCAGCATTTT

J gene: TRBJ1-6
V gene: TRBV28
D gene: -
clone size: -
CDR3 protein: CASSLNDSPLHF
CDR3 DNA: TGTGCCAGCAGTTTAAACGATTCACCCCTCCACTTT

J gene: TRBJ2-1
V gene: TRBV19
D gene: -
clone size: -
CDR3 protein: CASRTGRVADNEQFF
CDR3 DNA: TGTGCCAGTCGGACGGGTAGGGTCGCGGACAATGAGCAGTTCTTC

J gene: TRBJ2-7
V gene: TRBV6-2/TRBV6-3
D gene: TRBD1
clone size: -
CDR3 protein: CASSYTGTGKYEQYF
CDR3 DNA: TGTGCCAGCAGTTATACCGGGACAGGGAAGTACGAGCAGTACTTC

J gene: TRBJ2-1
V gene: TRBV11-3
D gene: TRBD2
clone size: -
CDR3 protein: CASSRATSGRDNEQFF
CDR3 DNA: TGTGCCAGCAGCCGAGCGACTAGCGGGAGGGACAATGAGCAGTTCTTC

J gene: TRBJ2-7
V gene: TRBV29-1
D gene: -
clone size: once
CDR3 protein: CSVASGPFTYF
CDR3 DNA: TGCAGCGTTGCCTCCGGGCCATTCACATACTTC

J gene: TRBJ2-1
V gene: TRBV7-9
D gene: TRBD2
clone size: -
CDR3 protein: CASSPFGRGYNEQFF
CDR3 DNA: TGTGCCAGCAGCCCCTTCGGGCGGGGGTACAATGAGCAGTTCTTC

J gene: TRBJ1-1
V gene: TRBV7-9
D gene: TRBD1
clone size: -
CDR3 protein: CASSLVGQGAEAFF
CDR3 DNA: TGTGCCAGCAGCTTAGTAGGACAGGGGGCTGAAGCTTTCTTT

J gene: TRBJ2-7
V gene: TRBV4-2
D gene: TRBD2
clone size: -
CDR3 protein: CASSQDLAGAYEQYF
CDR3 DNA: TGTGCCAGCAGCCAAGACTTAGCGGGAGCCTACGAGCAGTACTTC

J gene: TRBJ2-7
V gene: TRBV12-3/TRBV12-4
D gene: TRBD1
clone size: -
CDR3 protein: CASSRDSYEQYF
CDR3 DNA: TGTGCCAGCAGCCGGGACAGCTACGAGCAGTACTTC

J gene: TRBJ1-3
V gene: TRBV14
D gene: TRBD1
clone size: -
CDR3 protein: CASSRITGDRGFPGNTIYF
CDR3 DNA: TGTGCCAGCAGCCGCATAACAGGAGACAGGGGATTCCCTGGAAACACCATATATTTT

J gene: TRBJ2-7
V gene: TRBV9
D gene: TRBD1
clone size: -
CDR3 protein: CASSVTPGTAVPYEQYF
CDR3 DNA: TGTGCCAGCAGCGTTACTCCGGGGACAGCGGTACCCTACGAGCAGTACTTC

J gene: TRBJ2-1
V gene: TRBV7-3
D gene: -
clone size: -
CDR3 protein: CASSADGAESEEQFF
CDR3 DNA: TGTGCCAGCAGTGCCGACGGAGCGGAATCAGAAGAGCAGTTCTTC

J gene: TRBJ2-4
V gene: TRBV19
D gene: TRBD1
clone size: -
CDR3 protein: CASMGTGGAKNIQYF
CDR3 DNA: TGTGCCAGTATGGGGACAGGTGGAGCCAAAAACATTCAGTACTTC

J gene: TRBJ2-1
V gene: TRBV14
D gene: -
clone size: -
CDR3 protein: CASSENINGYEQFF
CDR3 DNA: TGTGCCAGCAGCGAGAATATAAACGGGTATGAGCAGTTCTTC

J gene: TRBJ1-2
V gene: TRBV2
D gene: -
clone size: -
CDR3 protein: CASSGSGTPYGYTF
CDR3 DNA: TGTGCCAGCAGTGGCTCCGGGACACCCTATGGCTACACCTTC

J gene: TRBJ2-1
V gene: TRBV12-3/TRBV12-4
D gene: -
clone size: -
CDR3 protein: CASSLGANEQFF
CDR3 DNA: TGTGCCAGCAGTTTAGGGGCGAATGAGCAGTTCTTC

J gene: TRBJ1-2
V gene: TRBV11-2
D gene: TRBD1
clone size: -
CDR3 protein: CASSLTPGQGGGYTF
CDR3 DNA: TGTGCCAGCAGCTTAACCCCCGGACAGGGAGGGGGCTACACCTTC

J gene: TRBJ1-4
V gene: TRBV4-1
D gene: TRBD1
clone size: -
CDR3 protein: CASSQHRGVGEKLFF
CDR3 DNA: TGCGCCAGCAGCCAACACAGGGGTGTGGGTGAAAAACTGTTTTTT

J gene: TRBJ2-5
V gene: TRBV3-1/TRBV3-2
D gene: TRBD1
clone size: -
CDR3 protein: CASSLTDRGHETQYF
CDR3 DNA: TGTGCCAGCAGCTTAACGGACAGGGGGCATGAGACCCAGTACTTC

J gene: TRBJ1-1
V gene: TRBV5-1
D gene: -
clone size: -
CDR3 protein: CASSPGTITEAFF
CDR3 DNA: TGCGCCAGCAGCCCGGGGACAATCACTGAAGCTTTCTTT

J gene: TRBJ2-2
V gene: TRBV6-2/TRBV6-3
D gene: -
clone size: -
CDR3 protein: CASSYSKGYTGELFF
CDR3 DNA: TGTGCCAGCAGTTACTCGAAAGGGTACACCGGGGAGCTGTTTTTT

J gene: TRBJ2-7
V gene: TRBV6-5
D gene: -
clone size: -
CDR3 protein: CASSYMGAGEQYF
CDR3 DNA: TGTGCCAGCAGTTACATGGGGGCGGGGGAGCAGTACTTC

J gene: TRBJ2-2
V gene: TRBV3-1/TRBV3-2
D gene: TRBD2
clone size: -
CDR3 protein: CASSLGLAGTGELFF
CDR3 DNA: TGTGCCAGCAGCCTGGGACTAGCGGGCACCGGGGAGCTGTTTTTT

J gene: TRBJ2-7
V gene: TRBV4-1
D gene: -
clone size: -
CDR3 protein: CASSQGPTNSAYEQYF
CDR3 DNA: TGCGCCAGCAGCCAAGGGCCCACTAACTCTGCGTACGAGCAGTACTTC

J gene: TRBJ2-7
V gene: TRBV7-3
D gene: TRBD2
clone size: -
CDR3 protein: CASSLFSRTSGSHPYEQYF
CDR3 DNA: TGTGCCAGCAGCTTATTTTCAAGGACTAGCGGGTCTCACCCCTACGAGCAGTACTTC

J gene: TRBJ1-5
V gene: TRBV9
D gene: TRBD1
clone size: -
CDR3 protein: CASSTGTGGPQPQHF
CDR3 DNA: TGTGCCAGCAGTACCGGGACAGGGGGCCCTCAGCCCCAGCATTTT

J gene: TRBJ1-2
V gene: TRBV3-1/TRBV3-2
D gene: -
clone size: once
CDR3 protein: CASSPGAGGYTF
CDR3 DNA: TGTGCCAGCAGCCCGGGGGCTGGAGGCTACACCTTC

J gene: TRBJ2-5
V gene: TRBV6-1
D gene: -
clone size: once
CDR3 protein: CASSDIGVETQYF
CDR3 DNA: TGTGCCAGCAGTGACATAGGCGTGGAGACCCAGTACTTC

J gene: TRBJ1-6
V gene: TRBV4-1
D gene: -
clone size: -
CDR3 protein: CASSQDRVASNSPLHF
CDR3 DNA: TGCGCCAGCAGCCAAGACAGGGTGGCATCGAATTCACCCCTCCACTTT

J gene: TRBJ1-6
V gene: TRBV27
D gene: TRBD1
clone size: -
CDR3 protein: CASSQGTGGNSPLHF
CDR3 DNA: TGTGCCAGCAGTCAAGGGACAGGTGGAAATTCACCCCTCCACTTT

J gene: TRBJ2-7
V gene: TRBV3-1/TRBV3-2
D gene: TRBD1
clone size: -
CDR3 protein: CASSQDGDSLSYEQYF
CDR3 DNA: TGTGCCAGCAGCCAAGACGGGGACAGCCTTTCCTACGAGCAGTACTTC

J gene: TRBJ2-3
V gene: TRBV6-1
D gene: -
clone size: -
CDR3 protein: CASSDRWVSDTQYF
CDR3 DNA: TGTGCCAGCAGTGATCGATGGGTCTCAGATACGCAGTATTTT

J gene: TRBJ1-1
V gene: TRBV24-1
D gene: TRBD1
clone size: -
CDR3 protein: CATSEGDSLNTEAFF
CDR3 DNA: TGTGCCACCAGTGAGGGGGACAGCTTGAACACTGAAGCTTTCTTT

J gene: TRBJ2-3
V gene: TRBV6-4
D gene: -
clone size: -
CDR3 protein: CASSDSSWDDTQYF
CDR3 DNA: TGTGCCAGCAGTGACTCATCGTGGGACGATACGCAGTATTTT

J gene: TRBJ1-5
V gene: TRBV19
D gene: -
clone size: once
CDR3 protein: CASSIDLSQPQHF
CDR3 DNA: TGTGCCAGTAGTATAGATCTATCCCAGCCCCAGCATTTT

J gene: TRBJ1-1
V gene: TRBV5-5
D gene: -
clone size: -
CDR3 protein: CASSGTQGGDTEAFF
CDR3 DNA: TGTGCCAGCAGCGGCACACAGGGAGGAGACACTGAAGCTTTCTTT

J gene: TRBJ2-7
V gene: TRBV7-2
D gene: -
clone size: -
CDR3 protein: CASSFGTPPYEQYF
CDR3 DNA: TGTGCCAGCAGCTTCGGGACACCCCCCTACGAGCAGTACTTC

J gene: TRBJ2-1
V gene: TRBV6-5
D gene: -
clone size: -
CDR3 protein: CASSYSRLAYYNEQFF
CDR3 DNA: TGTGCCAGCAGTTACTCGAGGCTAGCGTACTACAATGAGCAGTTCTTC

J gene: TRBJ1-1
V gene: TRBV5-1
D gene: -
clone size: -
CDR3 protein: CASSLGRGVGNTEAFF
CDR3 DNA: TGCGCCAGCAGCTTGGGACGTGGGGTGGGGAACACTGAAGCTTTCTTT

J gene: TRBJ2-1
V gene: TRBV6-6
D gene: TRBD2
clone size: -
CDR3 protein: CASSPLAGGHNEQFF
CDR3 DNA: TGTGCCAGCAGTCCTCTAGCGGGGGGGCACAATGAGCAGTTCTTC

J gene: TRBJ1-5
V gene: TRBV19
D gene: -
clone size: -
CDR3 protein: CASSIPRAQPQHF
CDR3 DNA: TGTGCCAGTAGTATTCCCAGGGCCCAGCCCCAGCATTTT

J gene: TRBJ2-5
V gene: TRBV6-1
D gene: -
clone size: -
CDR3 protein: CASSEGADTSETQYF
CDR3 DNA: TGTGCCAGCAGTGAAGGAGCAGACACCTCGGAGACCCAGTACTTC

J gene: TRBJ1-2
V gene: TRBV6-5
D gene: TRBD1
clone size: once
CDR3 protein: CASSPGTATNYGYTF
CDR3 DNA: TGTGCCAGCAGTCCCGGGACAGCGACTAACTATGGCTACACCTTC

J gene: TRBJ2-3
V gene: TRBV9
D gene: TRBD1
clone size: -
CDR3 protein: CASSVVQGVTDTQYF
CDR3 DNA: TGTGCCAGCAGCGTAGTCCAGGGGGTAACAGATACGCAGTATTTT

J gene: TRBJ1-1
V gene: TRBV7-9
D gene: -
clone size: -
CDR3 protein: CASSAVGGRGTEAFF
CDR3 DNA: TGTGCCAGCAGCGCGGTCGGGGGGCGAGGGACTGAAGCTTTCTTT

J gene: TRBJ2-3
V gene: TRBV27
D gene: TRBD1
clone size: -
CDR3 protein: CASSGGRGFLSDTQYF
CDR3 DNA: TGTGCCAGCAGTGGTGGCAGGGGGTTCCTGTCGGATACGCAGTATTTT

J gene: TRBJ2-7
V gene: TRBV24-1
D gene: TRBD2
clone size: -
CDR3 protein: CATSRGLAPFIHEQYF
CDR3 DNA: TGTGCCACCAGTCGAGGACTAGCGCCGTTCATCCACGAGCAGTACTTC

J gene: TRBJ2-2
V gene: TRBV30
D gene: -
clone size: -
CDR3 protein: CAWSVRLAHTGELFF
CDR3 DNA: TGTGCCTGGAGTGTAAGGCTAGCCCATACCGGGGAGCTGTTTTTT

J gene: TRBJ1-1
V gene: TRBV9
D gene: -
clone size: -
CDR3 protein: CASSTGQFPGTEAFF
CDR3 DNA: TGTGCCAGCAGCACCGGACAGTTCCCGGGCACTGAAGCTTTCTTT

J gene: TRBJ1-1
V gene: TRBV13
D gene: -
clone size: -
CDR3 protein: CASSLGLPTEAFF
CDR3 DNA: TGTGCCAGCAGCTTAGGCCTTCCCACTGAAGCTTTCTTT

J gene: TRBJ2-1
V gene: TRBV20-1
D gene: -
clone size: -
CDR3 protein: CSARSQVQQFF
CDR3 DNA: TGCAGTGCTAGAAGTCAAGTGCAGCAGTTCTTC

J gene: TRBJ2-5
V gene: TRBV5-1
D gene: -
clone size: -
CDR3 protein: CASSSRGAQVETQYF
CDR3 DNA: TGCGCCAGCAGCTCGAGGGGAGCCCAAGTGGAGACCCAGTACTTC

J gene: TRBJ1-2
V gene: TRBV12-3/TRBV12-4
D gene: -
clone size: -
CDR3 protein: CASSLSNYGYTF
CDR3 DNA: TGTGCCAGCAGTTTAAGTAACTATGGCTACACCTTC

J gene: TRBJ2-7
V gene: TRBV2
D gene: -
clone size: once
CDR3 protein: CASSPTYEQYF
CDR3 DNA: TGTGCCAGCAGTCCTACTTACGAGCAGTACTTC

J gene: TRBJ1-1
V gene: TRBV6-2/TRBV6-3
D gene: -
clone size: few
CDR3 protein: CASSYTQKNEAFF
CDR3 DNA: TGTGCCAGCAGTTACACCCAGAAGAATGAAGCTTTCTTT